This entry lists 27 T cell receptor beta chains sequenced from one sample in a study of T cell changes during pregnancy in multiple sclerosis. Using immunoSEQ multiplex PCR, the repertoire was profiled, and TCRdb retains in-frame clones only, with some absent. The table has 68,000 or so clones, 92% seen once; the top ten hold 1.3% to 1.5%. The input for sequencing was peripheral blood, taken in the second trimester of pregnancy. Source of these receptors: a female donor in good health, enrolled as a control in a pregnancy study.

The chain recombines TRBV5-1 with TRBJ2-3; the match to TRBD2 covers 15 bases. Trimming at V came to 3 bases and at J to 4 bases, leaving 9 bases not matched to a gene. The CDR3 length is 18 residues. The germline CDR1 and CDR2 sequences are SGHRS and YFSETQ. CDR3 nucleotide sequence: TGCGCCAGCAGCTCCTCGGGACTAGCGGGAGGCGAGGCAGATACGCAGTATTTT. It is translated as CASSSSGLAGGEADTQYF.

The chain combines TRBV15 with TRBJ1-3, with D unclear. The germline V and J ends were trimmed by 0 bases and 0 bases, with 3 bases remaining between them. Germline V gene lookup returns CDR1 LNHNV and CDR2 YYDKDF (reference sequence). The CDR3 is made up of 14 amino acids. The CDR3 DNA sequence: TGTGCCACCAGCAGAGATCTCTCTGGAAACACCATATATTTT. This sequence encodes CATSRDLSGNTIYF.

About this clone: This clone may be a read error of a much larger clone one base away. This rearrangement joins TRBV6-4 to TRBJ2-3; 12 nucleotides align to TRBD2. CDR3 length: 15 residues. V was pared by 4 bases and J by 1 base, with 0 bases of the junction left unmatched. In germline, CDR1 is MRHNA, CDR2 SNTAGT. Here the CDR3 reads CASSGTSGGTDTQYF. The CDR3 DNA is TGTGCCAGCAGTGGGACTAGCGGGGGCACAGATACGCAGTATTTT.

This rearrangement joins TRBV15 to TRBJ2-7, with D possibly being TRBD2 (5 bases). This CDR3 comprises 12 residues. Trimming removed 5 bases at V and 4 bases at J, with 9 bases between. Per germline, CDR1 LNHNV and CDR2 YYDKDF (reference sequence). As DNA, the CDR3 is TGTGCCACCAGCTCACTAGGATACGAGCAGTACTTC. It codes for CATSSLGYEQYF.

This rearrangement joins TRBV28 to TRBJ2-5; 8 nucleotides line up with TRBD2. The germline gives CDR1 MDHEN, CDR2 SYDVKM. The trim removed 5 bases at V and 4 bases at J, leaving 3 bases unmatched. The CDR3 is made up of 13 amino acids. This chain's CDR3 is CASSRLAGETQYF. The CDR3 region has the DNA TGTGCCAGCAGTCGTCTAGCGGGAGAGACCCAGTACTTC.

About this clone: The DNA is omitted, as the CDR3 cannot be located on it reliably, and the CDR3 follows TCRdb's listing. This rearrangement joins TRBV12-1 to TRBJ2-1; the tabulated D call, TRBD1, remains unverified against the DNA. TRBV12-1 is termed a pseudogene. The CDR3 has 15 residues if both end residues are counted. CDR3 loop: CASSFAQGTDNEQFF.

This chain uses TRBV7-9 with TRBJ2-1, with TRBD2 identical over 13 bases. The J segment lost 6 bases and the V segment lost 0 bases, leaving 5 bases of the junction unmatched. Per the germline V gene, CDR1 is SEHNR and CDR2 is FQNEAQ (reference sequence). This CDR3 is 17 amino acids long. In DNA form, the CDR3 reads TGTGCCAGCAGCTTAGCGCTCACTAGCGGGAGGGGCAATGAGCAGTTCTTC. This translates into CASSLALTSGRGNEQFF.

This clone has a handful of counts. V is TRBV5-6 and J is TRBJ1-1; 9 bases agree with TRBD1. The J segment lost 7 bases and the V segment lost 3 bases, leaving 4 bases of the junction unmatched. The CDR3 covers 13 residues. Germline CDR1 SGHDT, CDR2 YYEEEE. CDR3 sequence reads: CASSWGQGYEAFF. CDR3 coding DNA: TGTGCCAGCAGCTGGGGACAGGGCTATGAAGCTTTCTTT.

This chain uses TRBV5-1 with TRBJ2-5; 8 nucleotides line up with TRBD2. This CDR3 has 17 amino acids. The ends lost 5 bases at V and 1 base at J; junction bases unmatched: 13. CDR1 is SGHRS and CDR2 is YFSETQ in the germline V gene. The CDR3 DNA follows: TGCGCCAGCAGGGGGAGTAGCGGGGACCCCGCCCAAGAGACCCAGTACTTC. As protein: CASRGSSGDPAQETQYF.

The chain's CDR3 is CASSFGRFSGNTIYF. The DNA for the CDR3 is TGTGCCAGCAGTTTTGGGCGTTTCTCTGGAAACACCATATATTTT. The rearrangement uses TRBV28 and TRBJ1-3, with D hard to call. Germline V lookup: CDR1 MDHEN, CDR2 SYDVKM. This CDR3 has 15 amino acids. The V end lost 3 bases, the J end lost 0 bases, and 9 bases lay between the germline ends.

The rearrangement links TRBV28 to TRBJ1-2; D is possibly TRBD1 (6 bases). Trimming removed 3 bases from V and 2 bases from J, with 10 bases in between. This CDR3 comprises 14 residues. Germline values: CDR1 MDHEN, CDR2 SYDVKM. CDR3 coding DNA: TGTGCCAGCAGTTTCGGGGGGCGCAACTATGGCTACACCTTC. Translating it yields CASSFGGRNYGYTF.

The chain recombines TRBV30 with TRBJ2-3; D is possibly TRBD2 (7 bases). V was shortened by 3 bases and J by 3 bases, with 10 bases between the two germline ends. There are 13 residues in the CDR3. Germline CDR1 is GTSNPN and CDR2 is SVGIG (reference sequence). This CDR3 is CAWSGGPTDTQYF. In nucleotides, the CDR3 is TGTGCCTGGAGCGGGGGGCCGACAGATACGCAGTATTTT. The whole variable domain, remainder taken from reference TRBV30 and TRBJ2-3, is SQTIHQWPATLVQPVGSPLSLECTVEGTSNPNLYWYRQAAGRGLQLLFYSVGIGQISSEVPQNLSASRPQDRQFILSSKKLLLSDSGFYLCAWSGGPTDTQYFGPGTRLTVL.

The table lists this clone with a count of one. The chain joins TRBV19 to TRBJ1-1; D is unresolved. The CDR3 sequence is 15 residues long. Germline V gives CDR1 LNHDA, CDR2 SQIVND (reference sequence). Trimming removed 3 bases from V and 2 bases from J, with 13 bases in between. CDR3: CASSMITAANTEAFF. The CDR3 nucleotides read TGTGCCAGTAGTATGATCACAGCTGCTAACACTGAAGCTTTCTTT.

The chain links TRBV19 to TRBJ2-7; 7 bases match TRBD2. The CDR3 length is 15 residues. Unmatched junction bases numbered 10, after V lost 3 bases and J lost 5 bases. Germline assignment: CDR1 LNHDA and CDR2 SQIVND (reference sequence). CDR3 sequence reads: CASSMYGRALNEQYF. The CDR3 coding sequence is TGTGCCAGTAGTATGTATGGGAGGGCCCTGAACGAGCAGTACTTC.

This clone is labeled medium-sized. This chain links TRBV30 with TRBJ2-2, with 9 positions matching TRBD1. Germline assignment: CDR1 GTSNPN and CDR2 SVGIG (reference sequence). CDR3 size: 15 residues. Losses at the gene ends were 0 bases for V and 3 bases for J; bases not matched to a gene: 2. DNA of the CDR3: TGTGCCTGGAGTGTACAGGGGGCGCACACCGGGGAGCTGTTTTTT. It encodes CAWSVQGAHTGELFF.

This chain uses TRBV9 with TRBJ2-1; 10 nucleotides align to TRBD2. The CDR3 is 16 amino acids. The junction had 3 bases not matched to a gene; V was cut back by 0 bases and J by 3 bases. Germline V gene sequence: CDR1 SGDLS, CDR2 YYNGEE. The CDR3 DNA reads as TGTGCCAGCAGCGTAGCCAGCGGGGGGGTCTACAATGAGCAGTTCTTC. This sequence encodes CASSVASGGVYNEQFF.

This clone was observed a handful of times. The gene calls are TRBV7-2 and TRBJ1-6; 7 nucleotides agree with TRBD1. Trimming took 5 bases from V and 8 from J; bases not matched to a gene: 6. The CDR3 loop spans 14 amino acids. Germline-derived CDR1 and CDR2 are SGHTA and FQGNSA. CDR3 coding DNA: TGTGCCAGCAGCCCGCCCAGGGGGTATTCACCCCTCCACTTT. This sequence encodes CASSPPRGYSPLHF.

This clone was counted once. V usage is TRBV5-4 and J usage is TRBJ2-3; TRBD2 is a possible D gene (6 bases). The V end was cut by 5 bases, the J end by 2 bases, with 21 bases between. Germline V gene lookup returns CDR1 SGHNT and CDR2 YYREEE (reference sequence). The CDR3 has 17 amino acids. CDR3 sequence: CASSYGRDRGTTDTQYF. The CDR3 coding sequence is TGTGCCAGCAGTTATGGCCGGGACCGGGGGACCACAGATACGCAGTATTTT.

The chain employs TRBV28 and TRBJ1-4; D perhaps matches TRBD1 (5 bases). The CDR3 length is 17 residues. With 7 bases removed from V and 8 bases from J, the gap between germline ends came to 26 bases. In germline, CDR1 is MDHEN, CDR2 SYDVKM. As DNA, the CDR3 is TGTGCCAGCACCCTGGGGGGGGTCCAAGGGTGGCTCGAAAAACTGTTTTTT. It encodes CASTLGGVQGWLEKLFF.

The rearrangement uses TRBV27 and TRBJ2-7, with TRBD2 matching over 10 bases. Germline V gene data show CDR1 as MNHEY and CDR2 as SMNVEV (reference sequence). The ends lost 6 bases at V and 3 bases at J; junction bases unmatched: 5. The CDR3 totals 14 residues. The CDR3 DNA follows: TGTGCCAGCAGCTCGACTAGCGGGTTCTACGAGCAGTACTTC. Translating it yields CASSSTSGFYEQYF.

This rearrangement joins TRBV5-5 to TRBJ2-1, with 12 bases lining up with TRBD2. V shed 0 bases, J shed 10 bases, and the junction held 5 bases outside the gene matches. Per germline, CDR1 SGHKS and CDR2 YYEKEE (reference sequence). This CDR3 has 15 residues. CDR3 protein: CASSLGLAGDREQFF. The CDR3 DNA sequence: TGTGCCAGCAGCTTGGGACTAGCGGGAGACCGGGAGCAGTTCTTC.

The rearrangement uses TRBV28 and TRBJ2-7; 7 bases agree with TRBD2. V lost 7 bases, J lost 2 bases, and 8 bases stayed unmatched. This CDR3 has 14 amino acids. CDR1 MDHEN and CDR2 SYDVKM come from the germline V gene. The CDR3 nucleotides are TGTGCCAGCACCCAGAGGGAGGGTCCCTACGAGCAGTACTTC. This codes for CASTQREGPYEQYF.

The J gene is TRBJ2-1, the V gene TRBV7-9; TRBD2 matches 8 bases. This CDR3 spans 15 amino acids. CDR1 is SEHNR and CDR2 is FQNEAQ in the germline V gene (reference sequence). Trimming at V came to 5 bases and at J to 5 bases, leaving 8 bases not matched to a gene. The CDR3 here is CASSPSGSPNNEQFF. CDR3 nucleotides: TGTGCCAGCAGCCCCAGCGGGAGTCCCAACAATGAGCAGTTCTTC.

In its sample, this clone was seen once. Other DNA variants within this sample encode the same CDR3. The chain is built from TRBV5-4 and TRBJ1-3, with a weak D call TRBD1 (5 bases). The V end lost 1 base, the J end lost 2 bases, and 7 bases lay between the germline ends. This CDR3 has 14 residues. The V gene's germline CDR1 is SGHNT and CDR2 YYREEE (reference sequence). CDR3 sequence reads: CASSLSGTGNTIYF. DNA of the CDR3: TGTGCCAGCAGCTTGTCAGGGACTGGAAACACCATATATTTT.

The rearrangement links TRBV4-3 to TRBJ1-1; D perhaps matches TRBD1 (6 bases). The germline V gene encodes CDR1 LGHNA and CDR2 YSLEER. The CDR3 has 18 residues. V was clipped by 0 bases and J by 3 bases, with 20 bases between them. The CDR3 is CASSQDPSSTGSYTEAFF. The CDR3 nucleotides are TGCGCCAGCAGCCAAGACCCTTCTTCTACAGGGTCTTACACTGAAGCTTTCTTT.

This sequence joins TRBV5-1 and TRBJ1-2; TRBD1 matches 9 bases. The V gene end was trimmed by 3 bases and the J gene end by 2 bases; junction bases not matched to a gene: 8. Germline assignment: CDR1 SGHRS and CDR2 YFSETQ. CDR3 size: 16 residues. Written as DNA, the CDR3 is TGCGCCAGCAGCTCATCCACACAGGGGGCAAACTATGGCTACACCTTC. Its translation: CASSSSTQGANYGYTF.

The V gene is TRBV4-2, the J gene TRBJ2-7; D not certain. V was trimmed by 2 bases and J by 3 bases, leaving 5 bases between them. CDR3 length: 12 residues. CDR1 is LGHNA, CDR2 YNFKEQ, per germline. For the CDR3, the DNA is TGTGCCAGCAGCCAACAGGACTACGAGCAGTACTTC. It translates to CASSQQDYEQYF.